The 25 T cell receptor beta chains below were found in one sample sequenced in a study of monozygotic twins with inflammatory bowel disease. TCRdb reprocessed the 5' RACE reads and reports one entry per CDR3 protein, with no DNA. In total, the table holds approximately 100,000 distinct CDR3 sequences. Specimen: blood. These receptors were obtained from a human donor with ulcerative colitis or Crohn's disease, or a healthy co-twin of an affected twin (not recorded which).

This chain uses TRBV9 with TRBJ2-1; TCRdb's D gene call, TRBD2, goes unchecked for lack of DNA. Germline CDR1 SGDLS, CDR2 YYNGEE. The length of the CDR3 is 15 residues. The CDR3 sequence is CASSGPPGSYNEQFF.

J is TRBJ2-7 and V is TRBV14. The germline CDR1 and CDR2 sequences are SGHDN and FVKESK. This CDR3 has 12 amino acids. CDR3 protein: CASSQSEYEQYF.

The chain uses TRBV7-2 and TRBJ1-1. CDR3 length equals 13 residues. Looked up from germline, CDR1 is SGHTA and CDR2 is FQGNSA. The CDR3 is CASSFSGAQEAFF. The entire variable domain, with the rest obtained from reference TRBV7-2 and TRBJ1-1, is as follows: GAGVSQSPSNKVTEKGKDVELRCDPISGHTALYWYRQSLGQGLEFLIYFQGNSAPDKSGLPSDRFSAERTGGSVSTLTIQRTQQEDSAVYLCASSFSGAQEAFFGQGTRLTVV.

J is TRBJ2-1 and V is TRBV7-2; TCRdb returns TRBD2, unconfirmable since there is no DNA. The CDR3 has 15 amino acids. The germline V gene encodes CDR1 SGHTA and CDR2 FQGNSA. The chain's CDR3 is CASSLPGPLWNEQFF.

The chain recombines TRBV20-1 with TRBJ2-5. The CDR3 length is 14 residues. Looked up from germline, CDR1 is DFQATT and CDR2 is SNEGSKA (reference sequence). This chain's CDR3 is CSARVRAVSETQYF.

This chain uses TRBV27 with TRBJ2-3; TCRdb gives TRBD2 as the D gene, but with no DNA this cannot be confirmed. Germline values: CDR1 MNHEY, CDR2 SMNVEV (reference sequence). This CDR3 contains 20 residues. The CDR3 region is CASRKAGLAGEFGGTDTQYF.

The chain links TRBV12-3 or TRBV12-4 to TRBJ2-7; absent DNA, TCRdb's TRBD2 call cannot be checked. The CDR3 runs to 14 residues. The CDR3: CASSAGLAVYEQYF.

The rearrangement uses TRBV12-3 or TRBV12-4 and TRBJ2-2; the D call from TCRdb, TRBD1, cannot be confirmed without DNA. The CDR3 is 13 amino acids. The CDR3 reads CASSYGGGGELFF.

The CDR3 here is CASSLGGAREAFF. The gene calls are TRBV5-4 and TRBJ1-1; TCRdb names TRBD1, which stays unverified in the absence of DNA. The V gene's germline CDR1 is SGHNT and CDR2 YYREEE (reference sequence). The CDR3 totals 13 residues.

The chain recombines TRBV5-1 with TRBJ1-1. The V gene's germline CDR1 is SGHRS and CDR2 YFSETQ. The CDR3 has 15 amino acids. This CDR3 is CASSLAGQVNTEAFF.

This rearrangement joins TRBV10-3 to TRBJ2-3. The CDR3 loop spans 13 amino acids. The germline V gene has CDR1 ENHRY and CDR2 SYGVKD. Here the CDR3 reads CAISSAGTDTQYF.

The J gene is TRBJ2-1, the V gene TRBV7-9; absent DNA, TCRdb's TRBD2 call cannot be checked. Germline V lookup: CDR1 SEHNR, CDR2 FQNEAQ (reference sequence). The CDR3 runs 17 residues. The CDR3 here is CASSLGAGGLSYNEQFF.

The CDR3: CASSLDYGYTF. The chain uses TRBV5-6 and TRBJ1-2. CDR1 SGHDT and CDR2 YYEEEE come from the germline V gene. The CDR3 spans 11 residues.

The chain carries TRBV27 and TRBJ2-2; with no DNA, the TCRdb D assignment of TRBD1 cannot be verified. This CDR3 is built from 16 residues. CDR1 is MNHEY and CDR2 is SMNVEV in the germline V gene (reference sequence). This CDR3 reads CASMRGRGEDTGELFF.

V gene TRBV6-5 combines with J gene TRBJ2-7. Germline lookup yields CDR1 MNHEY and CDR2 SVGAGI. The CDR3 contains 14 residues. CDR3 sequence reads: CASSYGRGTYEQYF.

The chain couples TRBV5-4 to TRBJ2-5; lacking DNA, the TRBD1 call made by TCRdb goes unchecked. Per the germline V gene, CDR1 is SGHNT and CDR2 is YYREEE (reference sequence). The CDR3 covers 12 residues. CDR3: CASSSEGETQYF. The complete variable domain, with remaining parts taken from reference TRBV5-4 and TRBJ2-5, reads ETGVTQSPTHLIKTRGQQVTLRCSSQSGHNTVSWYQQALGQGPQFIFQYYREEENGRGNFPPRFSGLQFPNYSSELNVNALELDDSALYLCASSSEGETQYFGPGTRLLVL.

The CDR3 is CAWSAASTDTQYF. The V call is TRBV30, the J call TRBJ2-3. Germline V gene data show CDR1 as GTSNPN and CDR2 as SVGIG (reference sequence). The length of the CDR3 is 13 residues.

This chain links TRBV5-1 with TRBJ2-7; TCRdb gives TRBD1 as the D gene, but with no DNA this cannot be confirmed. The CDR3 has 15 residues. Germline-derived CDR1 and CDR2 are SGHRS and YFSETQ. This chain's CDR3 is CASSPGGTGTYEQYF.

The chain combines TRBV6-2 or TRBV6-3 with TRBJ2-5; the D call of TRBD1 rests on TCRdb alone, since no DNA is present to check it. Germline V lookup: CDR1 MNHEY, CDR2 SVGEGT. The CDR3 is 15 residues long. The CDR3 is CASSYIAGAQETQYF.

V gene TRBV5-4 combines with J gene TRBJ2-1. Germline assignment: CDR1 SGHNT and CDR2 YYREEE (reference sequence). This CDR3 contains 15 residues. The CDR3 protein is CASSLDFSRNNEQFF.

The chain has TRBV30 and TRBJ1-4; TCRdb's D call, TRBD1, is unchecked because there is no DNA. The CDR3 extends over 16 amino acids. Germline lookup yields CDR1 GTSNPN and CDR2 SVGIG (reference sequence). The CDR3: CAWSALSTPVNEKLFF.

This rearrangement joins TRBV11-2 to TRBJ2-4; TCRdb proposes TRBD1, but this gene call is untestable without DNA. CDR1 SGHAT and CDR2 FQNNGV come from the germline V gene. CDR3 length: 17 residues. CDR3 region: CASSSRGGAAAKNIQYF.

The chain couples TRBV11-2 to TRBJ2-7; TCRdb returns TRBD2, unconfirmable since there is no DNA. The germline CDR1 and CDR2 sequences are SGHAT and FQNNGV. This CDR3 contains 18 residues. The CDR3 is CASSSTTGTSGTSYEQYF.

The J gene is TRBJ2-7, the V gene TRBV5-1; TCRdb's assignment of TRBD1 cannot be checked, as there is no DNA. Germline values: CDR1 SGHRS, CDR2 YFSETQ. This CDR3 has 14 amino acids. Here the CDR3 reads CASSPPGQYYEQYF.

This chain links TRBV12-3 or TRBV12-4 with TRBJ2-3; TCRdb's D call of TRBD1 is untestable without DNA. The CDR3 contains 14 residues. The CDR3 reads CASNGWQGGDTQYF.